The rows below give T cell receptor beta chains drawn from one sample of a study of CD8 T cells in ankylosing spondylitis. One entry per CDR3 protein results from TCRdb running MiXCR on the 5' RACE reads. There are a few hundred thousand distinct CDR3 sequences in the sample; approximately 20% occur only once, and roughly 16% lies in the top ten. Source material: blood, either unsorted or a sorted T cell fraction (not recorded which). The source of these receptors is a male donor with ankylosing spondylitis. The CDR3 runs from the conserved cysteine through the conserved F or W. D genes are given only for firm matches. Some rows have no size entry. The others give once, few or many, or a class for an expanded clone.

d_gene: .; v_gene: TRBV12-3/TRBV12-4; abundance: many; j_gene: TRBJ2-1; CDR3nt: TGTGCCAGCAGGGACCGGCCTAACAATGAGCAGTTCTTC; CDR3aa: CASRDRPNNEQFF
d_gene: .; v_gene: TRBV5-1; abundance: few; j_gene: TRBJ2-5; CDR3nt: TGCGCCAGCAGCCGGAGGGGGGGTGCCGGGACCCAAGAGACCCAGTACTTC; CDR3aa: CASSRRGGAGTQETQYF
d_gene: TRBD1; v_gene: TRBV7-2; abundance: few; j_gene: TRBJ2-2; CDR3nt: TGTGCCAGCAGCTCCAGGGGGACCCCCGGGGAGCTGTTTTTT; CDR3aa: CASSSRGTPGELFF
d_gene: .; v_gene: TRBV12-3/TRBV12-4; abundance: .; j_gene: TRBJ2-4; CDR3nt: TGTGCCAGCAGTTGGATGGATGCCAGAGGCATTCAGTACTTC; CDR3aa: CASSWMDARGIQYF
d_gene: .; v_gene: TRBV29-1; abundance: .; j_gene: TRBJ2-5; CDR3nt: TGCAGCGTTGTGGAAACGGAGACCCAGTACTTC; CDR3aa: CSVVETETQYF
d_gene: TRBD2; v_gene: TRBV20-1; abundance: .; j_gene: TRBJ2-1; CDR3nt: TGCAGTGCTACCAGGCTAGCGGGAGTAGGGGAGCAGTTCTTC; CDR3aa: CSATRLAGVGEQFF
d_gene: .; v_gene: TRBV20-1; abundance: many; j_gene: TRBJ2-3; CDR3nt: TGCAGTACTGAGACTCCAGTCACAGATACGCAGTATTTT; CDR3aa: CSTETPVTDTQYF
d_gene: .; v_gene: TRBV29-1; abundance: .; j_gene: TRBJ2-5; CDR3nt: TGCAGCGTTGCGTCAGGGGGAGGTCAAGAGACCCAGTACTTC; CDR3aa: CSVASGGGQETQYF
d_gene: TRBD1; v_gene: TRBV5-1; abundance: once; j_gene: TRBJ2-7; CDR3nt: TGCGCCAGCAGCTTGTACCCCGAACAGGGGGCAGCCTACGAGCAGTACTTC; CDR3aa: CASSLYPEQGAAYEQYF
d_gene: TRBD1; v_gene: TRBV6-1; abundance: few; j_gene: TRBJ2-1; CDR3nt: TGTGCCATCAGCCGGGACAGGGACTACAATGAGCAGTTCTTC; CDR3aa: CAISRDRDYNEQFF
d_gene: TRBD2; v_gene: TRBV2; abundance: .; j_gene: TRBJ2-3; CDR3nt: TGTGCCAGCAGACTAGCGGGAGGGGGCACAGATACGCAGTATTTT; CDR3aa: CASRLAGGGTDTQYF
d_gene: .; v_gene: TRBV7-9; abundance: .; j_gene: TRBJ2-7; CDR3nt: TGTGCCAGCAGCCGGGACACTTACTCCTACGAGCAGTACTTC; CDR3aa: CASSRDTYSYEQYF
d_gene: TRBD1; v_gene: TRBV5-1; abundance: .; j_gene: TRBJ2-7; CDR3nt: TGCGCCAGCAGCTTGGTGGGGACAGGGAGGTGGTACGAGCAGTACTTC; CDR3aa: CASSLVGTGRWYEQYF